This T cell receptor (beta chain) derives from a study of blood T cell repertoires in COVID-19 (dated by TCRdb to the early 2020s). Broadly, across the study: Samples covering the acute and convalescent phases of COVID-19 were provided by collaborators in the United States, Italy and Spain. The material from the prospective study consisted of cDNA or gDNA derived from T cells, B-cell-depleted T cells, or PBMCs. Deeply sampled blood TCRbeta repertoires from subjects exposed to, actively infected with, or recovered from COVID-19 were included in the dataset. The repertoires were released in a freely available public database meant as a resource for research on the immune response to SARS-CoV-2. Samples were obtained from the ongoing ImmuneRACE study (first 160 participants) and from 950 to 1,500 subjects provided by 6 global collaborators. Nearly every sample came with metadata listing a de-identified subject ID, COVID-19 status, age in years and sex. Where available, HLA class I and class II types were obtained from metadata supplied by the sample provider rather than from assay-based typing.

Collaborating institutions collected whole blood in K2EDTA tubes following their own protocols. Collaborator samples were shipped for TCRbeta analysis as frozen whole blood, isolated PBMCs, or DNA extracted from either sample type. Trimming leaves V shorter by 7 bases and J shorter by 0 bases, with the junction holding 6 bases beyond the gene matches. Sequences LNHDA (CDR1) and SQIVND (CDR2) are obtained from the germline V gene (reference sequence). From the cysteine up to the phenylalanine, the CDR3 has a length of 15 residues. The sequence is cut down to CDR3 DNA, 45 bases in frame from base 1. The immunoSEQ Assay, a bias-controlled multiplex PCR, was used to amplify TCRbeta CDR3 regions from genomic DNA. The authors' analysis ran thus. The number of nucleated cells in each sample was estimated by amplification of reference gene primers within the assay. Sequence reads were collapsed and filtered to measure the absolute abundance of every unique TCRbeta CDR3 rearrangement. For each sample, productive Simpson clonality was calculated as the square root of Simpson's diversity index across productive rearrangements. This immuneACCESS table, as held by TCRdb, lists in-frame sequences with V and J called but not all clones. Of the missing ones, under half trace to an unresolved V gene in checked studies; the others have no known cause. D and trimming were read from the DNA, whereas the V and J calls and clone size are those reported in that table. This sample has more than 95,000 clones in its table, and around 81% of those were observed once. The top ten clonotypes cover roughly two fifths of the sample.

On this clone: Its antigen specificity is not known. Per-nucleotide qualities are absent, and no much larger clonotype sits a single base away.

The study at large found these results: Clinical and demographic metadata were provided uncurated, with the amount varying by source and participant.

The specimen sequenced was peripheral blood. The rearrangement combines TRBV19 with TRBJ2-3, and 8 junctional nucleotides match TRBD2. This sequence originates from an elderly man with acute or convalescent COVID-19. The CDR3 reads CASTPRGASTDTQYF. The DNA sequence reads TGTGCCAGTACGCCGCGGGGGGCTAGCACAGATACGCAGTATTTT.